This passage covers 17 T cell receptor beta chains from one sample sequenced in a study of regulatory T cells in long-lasting Graves disease. The TCR beta library used iRepertoire HTBI primers with Arm-PCR amplification of CDR3. TCRdb reprocessed the multiplex PCR reads via MiXCR and lists one record per CDR3 protein. The top ten hold about 8.3% of the sample, which has around 510,000 distinct CDR3 sequences, roughly 20% seen once. Stated time point: persistent/refractory GD, antithyroid drugs over 5 years with positive TRAb. TCR sequences were obtained from RNA taken from PBMCs. Sequences were derived from peripheral blood mononuclear cells (PBMCs), sampled when the disease was refractory, from a patient treated with antithyroid drugs. The receptors derive from a female donor with Graves disease.

This clonotype was observed many times. The gene calls are TRBV15 and TRBJ1-1; D gene uncertain. There are 13 residues in the CDR3. Germline lookup yields CDR1 LNHNV and CDR2 YYDKDF (reference sequence). V gave up 3 bases and J gave up 0 bases, with 5 bases separating them. The DNA for the CDR3 is TGTGCCACCAGCAGGAAGGTGAACACTGAAGCTTTCTTT. This codes for CATSRKVNTEAFF. Variable domain in full (rest from reference TRBV15 and TRBJ1-1): DAMVIQNPRYQVTQFGKPVTLSCSQTLNHNVMYWYQQKSSQAPKLLFHYYDKDFNNEADTPDNFQSRRPNTSFCFLDIRSPGLGDTAMYLCATSRKVNTEAFFGQGTRLTVV.

The table lists this clonotype with many counts. This sequence joins TRBV28 and TRBJ2-7, with D possibly TRBD2 on 6 matching bases. This CDR3 is 14 amino acids long. The germline V gene has CDR1 MDHEN and CDR2 SYDVKM. Trimming took 4 bases from V and 9 from J, leaving 19 bases between them. The CDR3 DNA sequence: TGTGCCAGCAGTTCCGGGCCAGGGAAGGAGGGGCAGTACTTC. Translating it yields CASSSGPGKEGQYF.

This clonotype was observed at least ten times. J is TRBJ2-7 and V is TRBV6-1, with unresolved D. CDR1 and CDR2 (germline): MNHNS, SASEGT. The CDR3 sequence is 11 residues long. Trimming took off 8 bases at V and 2 bases at J, with 7 bases between the two ends. CDR3: CASGPAYEQYF. CDR3 nucleotides: TGTGCCAGCGGACCTGCCTACGAGCAGTACTTC.

This clonotype was seen ten or more times. The chain has TRBV12-3 or TRBV12-4 and TRBJ1-1, with D unclear. The V and J ends lost 1 base and 1 base respectively, with 10 bases between them. This CDR3 contains 15 residues. This CDR3 is CASSLGRGGNTEAFF. CDR3 nucleotide sequence: TGTGCCAGCAGTTTAGGCCGGGGTGGGAACACTGAAGCTTTCTTT.

With respect to this clonotype: A read error may explain this, as a much larger clone is one base away. The chain employs TRBV12-3 or TRBV12-4 and TRBJ2-5; tentative D call: TRBD1 (6 bases). The germline V and J ends were trimmed by 4 bases and 1 base, with 16 bases remaining between them. There are 16 residues in the CDR3. CDR3 DNA sequence: TGTGCCAGCAGTTCTCTCCTCCGGGACATCCAAGAGACCCAGTACTTC. Translating gives CASSSLLRDIQETQYF.

This clonotype occurred a few times. The chain joins TRBV15 to TRBJ2-5; TRBD2 matches at 10 bases. Trimming removed 4 bases from V and 3 bases from J; junction bases left unmatched: 5. The V gene's germline CDR1 is LNHNV and CDR2 YYDKDF (reference sequence). There are 15 residues in the CDR3. The CDR3 here is CATSTLAGEEETQYF. For the CDR3, the DNA is TGTGCCACCAGCACTCTAGCGGGGGAAGAAGAGACCCAGTACTTC.

This clonotype was counted between two and nine times. The genes are TRBV7-9 and TRBJ2-5; no definite D call. V gave up 5 bases and J gave up 7 bases, with 11 bases separating them. CDR1 SEHNR and CDR2 FQNEAQ come from the germline V gene (reference sequence). The CDR3 runs 12 residues. CDR3 amino acids: CASSHPERTQYF. CDR3 nucleotide sequence: TGTGCCAGCAGCCACCCCGAGAGGACCCAGTACTTC.

The sample holds many counts of this clonotype. The chain joins TRBV11-2 to TRBJ1-5; D might be TRBD1 (5 bases). The CDR3 runs to 15 residues. CDR1 and CDR2 (germline): SGHAT, FQNNGV. V lost 4 bases and J 3 bases, leaving 13 bases between the germline ends. CDR3 in DNA: TGTGCCAGCAGCTCACGACCGGACACCAATCAGCCCCAGCATTTT. Translated: CASSSRPDTNQPQHF. The entire variable domain, with the rest obtained from reference TRBV11-2 and TRBJ1-5, is as follows: EAGVAQSPRYKIIEKRQSVAFWCNPISGHATLYWYQQILGQGPKLLIQFQNNGVVDDSQLPKDRFSAERLKGVDSTLKIQPAKLEDSAVYLCASSSRPDTNQPQHFGDGTRLSIL.

This clonotype was observed a few times. The rearrangement joins TRBV19 to TRBJ1-5, with D perhaps TRBD1 (6 bases). Looked up from germline, CDR1 is LNHDA and CDR2 is SQIVND (reference sequence). The CDR3 length is 16 residues. The V end lost 9 bases, the J end lost 2 bases, and 20 bases lay between the germline ends. The CDR3 here is CASSPKGHWGNQPQHF. The CDR3 coding sequence is TGTGCCAGCTCCCCGAAGGGACACTGGGGCAATCAGCCCCAGCATTTT.

The V gene is TRBV12-3 or TRBV12-4, the J gene TRBJ1-3, with no clear D. The CDR3 consists of 15 residues. Trimming took 7 bases from V and 2 from J, leaving 15 bases between them. The CDR3 here is CASTPLRSAGNTIYF. DNA of the CDR3: TGTGCCAGCACCCCACTAAGGTCAGCTGGAAACACCATATATTTT.

The table lists this clonotype with many counts. The rearrangement joins TRBV20-1 to TRBJ2-5, with D perhaps TRBD2 (6 bases). The V end lost 3 bases, the J end lost 5 bases, and 19 bases lay between the germline ends. CDR1 and CDR2 (germline): DFQATT, SNEGSKA (reference sequence). This CDR3 is built from 15 residues. CDR3 sequence: CSARGNGRTWETQYF. CDR3 nucleotide sequence: TGCAGTGCTAGGGGGAACGGGAGAACCTGGGAGACCCAGTACTTC.

This clonotype has more than one count but fewer than ten. The V and J genes are TRBV5-6 and TRBJ2-5; 9 bases agree with TRBD2. The CDR3 runs 15 residues. With 6 bases clipped from V and 5 bases from J, the junction kept 11 bases outside the gene matches. The V gene's germline CDR1 is SGHDT and CDR2 YYEEEE. In DNA, the CDR3 is TGTGCCAGCAACCTAGTAGCGGGAGTGCCGGAGACCCAGTACTTC. Its translation is CASNLVAGVPETQYF.

Comment on this clonotype: A single base separates this from a much larger clone, so it may be a read error. The V gene is TRBV3-1, the J gene TRBJ1-6; a weak D match, TRBD1 (5 bases). The germline gives CDR1 LGHDT, CDR2 YNNKEL (reference sequence). This CDR3 is built from 13 residues. CDR3 coding DNA: TGTACCAGCAGCCACCAGGGAGATTCACCCCTCCACTTT. Its translation: CTSSHQGDSPLHF.

This clonotype was seen repeatedly, ten times or more. This chain joins TRBV28 and TRBJ2-7; the match to TRBD1 covers 9 bases. Trimming at V came to 9 bases and at J to 6 bases, leaving 12 bases not matched to a gene. CDR3 length: 14 amino acids. Germline CDR1 MDHEN, CDR2 SYDVKM. The CDR3 bases are TGTGCCAGTACCGGGACAGGGAAAGTGGGCGAGCAGTACTTC. Translated, it gives CASTGTGKVGEQYF.

This clonotype was observed many times. The chain combines TRBV7-8 with TRBJ2-7, with 11 bases identical to TRBD2. This CDR3 contains 15 residues. The ends lost 6 bases at V and 3 bases at J; junction bases unmatched: 7. The V gene's germline CDR1 is SGHVS and CDR2 FQNEAQ. CDR3 loop: CASSSKGTSGYEQYF. The DNA of the CDR3 is TGTGCCAGCAGTAGTAAAGGGACTAGCGGCTACGAGCAGTACTTC.

The chain links TRBV29-1 to TRBJ2-6, with 8 bases fitting TRBD1. The CDR3 covers 18 residues. Germline CDR1 and CDR2: SQVTM and ANQGSEA. V was clipped by 6 bases and J by 1 base; unmatched bases: 14. CDR3 in amino acids: CSVSGGWTGFSGANVLTF. DNA of the CDR3: TGCAGCGTCTCTGGGGGTTGGACAGGGTTTTCTGGGGCCAACGTCCTGACTTTC.

The gene calls are TRBV28 and TRBJ2-1; 10 bases align to TRBD2. CDR1 is MDHEN and CDR2 is SYDVKM in the germline V gene. V was pared by 3 bases and J by 5 bases, with 7 bases of the junction left unmatched. The CDR3 runs to 16 residues. The CDR3 region is CASSFDLAGADNEQFF. The CDR3, as DNA: TGTGCCAGCAGTTTTGATCTAGCGGGAGCCGACAATGAGCAGTTCTTC.